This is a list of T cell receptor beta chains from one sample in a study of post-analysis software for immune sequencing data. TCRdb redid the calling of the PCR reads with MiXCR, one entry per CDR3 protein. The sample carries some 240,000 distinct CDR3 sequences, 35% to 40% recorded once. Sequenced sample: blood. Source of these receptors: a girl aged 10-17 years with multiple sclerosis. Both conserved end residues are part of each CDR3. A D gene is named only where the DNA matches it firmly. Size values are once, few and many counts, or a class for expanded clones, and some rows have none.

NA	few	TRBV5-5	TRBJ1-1	CASSLTGTLFEAFF	TGTGCCAGCAGCTTGACAGGGACCCTTTTTGAAGCTTTCTTT
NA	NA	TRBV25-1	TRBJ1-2	CASSETVNYGYTF	TGTGCCAGCAGTGAAACCGTAAACTATGGCTACACCTTC
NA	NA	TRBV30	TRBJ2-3	CAWSRQGAWSGADTQYF	TGTGCCTGGTCCAGGCAGGGTGCGTGGTCCGGCGCAGATACGCAGTATTTT
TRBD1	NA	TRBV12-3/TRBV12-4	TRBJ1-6	CASSLGTGVSPLHF	TGTGCCAGCAGTTTAGGGACAGGGGTTTCACCCCTCCACTTT
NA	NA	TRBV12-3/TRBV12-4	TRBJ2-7	CASSSRREQYF	TGTGCCAGCAGTTCTAGGCGCGAGCAGTACTTC
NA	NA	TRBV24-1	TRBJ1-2	CATSDQDIPYGYTF	TGTGCCACCAGTGACCAGGACATCCCCTATGGCTACACCTTC
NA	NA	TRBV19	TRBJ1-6	CASGGDGPLHF	TGTGCCAGTGGGGGGGACGGCCCCCTCCACTTT
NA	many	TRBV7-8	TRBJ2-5	CASSLDLKGGRETQYF	TGTGCCAGCAGCTTGGACCTTAAAGGGGGGCGCGAGACCCAGTACTTC
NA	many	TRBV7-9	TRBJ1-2	CASRPIQGSYGYTF	TGTGCCAGCAGACCGATACAGGGATCCTATGGCTACACCTTC
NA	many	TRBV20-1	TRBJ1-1	CSAPDRNGGAFF	TGCAGTGCTCCTGACAGGAACGGAGGAGCTTTCTTT
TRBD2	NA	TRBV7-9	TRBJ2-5	CASSLYASGRETQYF	TGTGCCAGCAGCTTGTATGCTAGCGGGCGGGAGACCCAGTACTTC
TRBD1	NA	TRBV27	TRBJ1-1	CASSFSDRGTEAFF	TGTGCCAGCAGTTTCTCGGACAGGGGCACTGAAGCTTTCTTT
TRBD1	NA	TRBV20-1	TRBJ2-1	CSASPGQGGNEQFF	TGCAGTGCTAGTCCGGGACAGGGGGGCAATGAGCAGTTCTTC
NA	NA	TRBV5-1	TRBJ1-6	CASSPDGSNSPPHF	TGCGCCAGCAGCCCGGACGGTAGCAATTCACCCCCCCACTTT
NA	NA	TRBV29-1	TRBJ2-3	CSGGREADTQYF	TGCAGCGGTGGCAGGGAGGCAGATACGCAGTATTTT
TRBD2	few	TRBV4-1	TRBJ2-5	CASSHLAGGPLETQYF	TGCGCCAGCAGCCACCTAGCGGGGGGGCCTTTGGAGACCCAGTACTTC
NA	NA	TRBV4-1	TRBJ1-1	CASSKDPDLQMNTEAFF	TGCGCCAGCAGCAAAGACCCGGATTTACAGATGAACACTGAAGCTTTCTTT
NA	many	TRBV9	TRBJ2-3	CASSVGTHTDTQYF	TGTGCCAGCAGCGTAGGGACTCACACAGATACGCAGTATTTT
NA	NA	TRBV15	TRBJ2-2	CATGKGHSNTGELFF	TGTGCCACCGGAAAGGGACACTCGAACACCGGGGAGCTGTTTTTT
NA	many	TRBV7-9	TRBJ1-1	CASSLVEGLGAFF	TGTGCCAGCAGCTTAGTCGAGGGCCTGGGAGCTTTCTTT
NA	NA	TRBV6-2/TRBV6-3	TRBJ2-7	CASRPRGGSSYEQYF	TGTGCCAGCAGGCCCAGGGGGGGGAGCTCCTACGAGCAGTACTTC
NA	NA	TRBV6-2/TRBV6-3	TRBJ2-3	CASSYGGITDTQYF	TGTGCCAGCAGTTACGGCGGGATCACAGATACGCAGTATTTT
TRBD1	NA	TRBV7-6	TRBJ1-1	CASSAQGSVDTEAFF	TGTGCCAGCAGCGCACAGGGGTCGGTGGACACTGAAGCCTTCTTT
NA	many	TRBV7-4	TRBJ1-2	CASSLTNPRPVVLGYGYTF	TGTGCCAGCAGCTTAACGAATCCGAGACCTGTGGTTTTGGGGTACGGCTACACCTTC
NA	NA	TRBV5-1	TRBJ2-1	CAGNDGGQGYNEQFF	TGCGCCGGCAACGACGGGGGGCAGGGCTACAATGAGCAGTTCTTC
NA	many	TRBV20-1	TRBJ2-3	CSARDRAGGLTDTQYF	TGCAGTGCTAGAGATCGGGCAGGGGGGCTCACAGATACGCAGTATTTT
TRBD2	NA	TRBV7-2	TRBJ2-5	CASSPGLAGPQETQYF	TGTGCCAGCAGCCCTGGACTAGCGGGGCCACAAGAGACCCAGTACTTC
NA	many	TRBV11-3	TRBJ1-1	CASSSGGRMNTEAFF	TGTGCCAGCAGCTCCGGGGGCCGAATGAACACTGAAGCTTTCTTT
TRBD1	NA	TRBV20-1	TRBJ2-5	CSARSGQGAGEQYF	TGCAGTGCTAGGTCGGGACAGGGGGCCGGGGAGCAGTACTTC
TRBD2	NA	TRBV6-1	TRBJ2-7	CASAIESGRWYEQYF	TGTGCCAGCGCAATCGAAAGCGGGAGGTGGTACGAGCAGTACTTC
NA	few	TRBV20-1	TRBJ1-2	CSAEGGIDGGYTF	TGCAGTGCTGAGGGAGGAATCGACGGCGGCTACACCTTC
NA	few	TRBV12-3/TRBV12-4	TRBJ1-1	CASNPGGITEAFF	TGTGCCAGCAATCCCGGAGGCATCACTGAAGCTTTCTTT
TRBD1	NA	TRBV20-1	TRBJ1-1	CSARTGDTEAFF	TGCAGTGCTAGAACAGGGGACACTGAAGCTTTCTTT
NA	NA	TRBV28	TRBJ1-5	CAGGGADFGQPQHF	TGTGCCGGCGGAGGCGCCGACTTTGGTCAGCCCCAGCATTTT
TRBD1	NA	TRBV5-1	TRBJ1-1	CASSSGQGAFEAFF	TGCGCCAGCAGCTCTGGACAGGGGGCGTTTGAAGCTTTCTTT
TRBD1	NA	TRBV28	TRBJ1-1	CASRSLTGGDTEAFF	TGTGCCAGCAGGTCCTTGACAGGGGGTGACACTGAAGCTTTCTTT
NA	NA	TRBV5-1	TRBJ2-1	CASSWTADSYNEQFF	TGCGCCAGCAGTTGGACAGCCGACTCCTACAATGAGCAGTTCTTC
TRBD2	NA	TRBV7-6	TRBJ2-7	CASSLGLAGGGYEQYF	TGTGCCAGCAGCCTCGGACTAGCGGGAGGGGGTTACGAGCAGTACTTC
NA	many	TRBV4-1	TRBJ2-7	CASSQEHGTSYEQYF	TGCGCCAGCAGCCAAGAGCACGGGACTTCCTACGAGCAGTACTTC
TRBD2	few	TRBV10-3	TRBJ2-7	CAISDSRTSGRYEQYF	TGTGCCATCAGTGATAGCAGGACTAGCGGGAGGTACGAGCAGTACTTC
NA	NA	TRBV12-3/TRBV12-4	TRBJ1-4	CASSFRQTSEKLFF	TGTGCCAGCAGTTTCCGTCAGACCTCTGAAAAACTGTTTTTT
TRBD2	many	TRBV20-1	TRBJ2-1	CSARGASGNEQFF	TGCAGTGCTAGAGGGGCTAGCGGGAATGAGCAGTTCTTC
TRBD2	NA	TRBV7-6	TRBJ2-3	CASSRTSGTADTQYF	TGTGCCAGCAGCCGGACTAGCGGGACTGCAGATACGCAGTATTTT
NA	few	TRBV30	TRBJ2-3	CAGTGTSTDTQYF	TGTGCCGGTACAGGTACTAGCACAGATACGCAGTATTTT
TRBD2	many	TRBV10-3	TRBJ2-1	CAISGTSGAYNEQFF	TGTGCCATCAGCGGTACTAGCGGGGCCTACAATGAGCAGTTCTTC
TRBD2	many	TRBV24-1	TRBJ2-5	CATSQTSDQETQYF	TGTGCCACCAGTCAGACTAGCGACCAAGAGACCCAGTACTTC
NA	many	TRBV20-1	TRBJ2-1	CSAINLAPSYNEQFF	TGCAGTGCAATCAACCTAGCGCCGTCCTACAATGAGCAGTTCTTC
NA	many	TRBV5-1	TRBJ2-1	CASSLVRAGLKIIDEQFF	TGCGCCAGCAGCTTGGTCCGCGCCGGACTCAAGATCATTGATGAGCAGTTCTTC
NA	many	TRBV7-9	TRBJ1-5	CASSPTKGERQHF	TGTGCCAGCAGCCCGACTAAGGGCGAGCGCCAGCATTTT
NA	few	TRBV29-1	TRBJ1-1	CSVVPMNTEAFF	TGCAGCGTTGTCCCAATGAACACTGAAGCTTTCTTT
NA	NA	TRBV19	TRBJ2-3	CASKTGVLSTDTQYF	TGTGCCAGTAAGACCGGGGTTTTAAGCACAGATACGCAGTATTTT
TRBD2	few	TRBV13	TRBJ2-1	CASSPYVGRVPGLAGHEQFF	TGTGCCAGCAGCCCGTATGTGGGTCGGGTCCCGGGACTAGCGGGTCATGAGCAGTTCTTC
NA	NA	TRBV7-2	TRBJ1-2	CASSPTLRGYTF	TGTGCCAGCAGCCCTACTCTTCGGGGCTACACCTTC
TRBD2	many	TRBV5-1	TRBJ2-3	CASSASGLNTDTQYF	TGCGCCAGCAGCGCTAGCGGGCTCAACACCGATACGCAGTATTTT
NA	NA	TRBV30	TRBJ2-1	CAWSGNPLNEQFF	TGTGCCTGGAGCGGGAACCCGCTCAATGAGCAGTTCTTC
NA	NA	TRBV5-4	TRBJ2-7	CASSQGQIYEQYF	TGTGCCAGCAGCCAAGGGCAGATCTACGAGCAGTACTTC